The sequence of this T cell receptor beta chain was determined in a study of blood T cell repertoires in COVID-19. Study at large: Researchers got acute and convalescent COVID-19 samples from the United States, Italy and Spain. The analysed material was cDNA or gDNA that came from T cells, B-cell-depleted T cells, or PBMCs.

Trimming left V 5 bases short and J 0 bases short, with 23 bases between. The CDR3 length is 19 residues. CDR1 is LNHDA and CDR2 is SQIVND in the germline V gene (reference sequence). Authors' methods: Using reference gene primer amplification, nucleated cell counts were estimated. The table came from immunoSEQ multiplex PCR; TCRdb's copy has only in-frame clones and leaves some out. That table gives V, J and clone size, and the DNA gave D and trimming. The sample holds more than 20,000 clones, about 90% seen once. The V gene is TRBV19, the J gene TRBJ2-1; a possible D gene is TRBD1 (6 bases). Sample: peripheral blood. The TCR originated in a human donor in a cohort sampled during active COVID-19. The CDR3 DNA reads as TGTGCCAGTAGTCGGTCGGGGACACCGTTTTTAGGCTCCTACAATGAGCAGTTCTTC. This translates into CASSRSGTPFLGSYNEQFF.